This section outlines one T cell receptor beta chain sequence together with its context. The sample carries other DNA sequences with the same CDR3. Patients got ipilimumab 1 mg/kg beginning 14 to 28 days post-transplant. Dosing: nivolumab 3 mg/kg IV, weeks 1, 4, 7, 10, then every two weeks to week 26. This entry is derived from a study of ipilimumab plus nivolumab after autologous stem cell transplantation. About the research overall: Typical patient got roughly 5 ipilimumab doses and roughly 8 nivolumab doses (median). The DLBCL cohort had primary refractory and relapsed disease, with 18-month progression-free survival of about 82% and 31%.

The CDR3 sequence is 13 residues long. Germline lookup yields CDR1 MNHEY and CDR2 SMNVEV (reference sequence). V lost 6 bases and J lost 3, with 12 bases in between. Sequencing used immunoSEQ multiplex PCR; TCRdb keeps in-frame clones, though not all of them. Of 10,000 to 15,000 clones listed, about three quarters were seen once; the top ten hold around 15%. The sequences come from PBMCs, collected in a trial of ipilimumab plus nivolumab as post-transplant consolidation. The V call is TRBV27, the J call TRBJ2-7; no definite D call. This clonotype was sampled from a male donor with diffuse large B-cell lymphoma. The CDR3 region is CASSPGGVYEQYF. The CDR3 DNA sequence: TGTGCCAGCAGCCCCGGTGGGGTCTACGAGCAGTACTTC.